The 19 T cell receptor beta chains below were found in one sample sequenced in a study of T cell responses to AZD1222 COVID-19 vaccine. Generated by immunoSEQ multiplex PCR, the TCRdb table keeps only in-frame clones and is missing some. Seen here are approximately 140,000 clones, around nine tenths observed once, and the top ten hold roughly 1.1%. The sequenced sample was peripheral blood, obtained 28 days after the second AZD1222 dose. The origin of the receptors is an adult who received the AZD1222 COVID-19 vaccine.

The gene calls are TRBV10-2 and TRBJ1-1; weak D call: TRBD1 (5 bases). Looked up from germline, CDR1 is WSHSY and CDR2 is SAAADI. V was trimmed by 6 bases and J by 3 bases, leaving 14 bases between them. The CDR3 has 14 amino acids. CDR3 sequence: CASREGRDDTEAFF. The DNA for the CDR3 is TGCGCCAGCAGAGAGGGCAGGGACGACACTGAAGCTTTCTTT.

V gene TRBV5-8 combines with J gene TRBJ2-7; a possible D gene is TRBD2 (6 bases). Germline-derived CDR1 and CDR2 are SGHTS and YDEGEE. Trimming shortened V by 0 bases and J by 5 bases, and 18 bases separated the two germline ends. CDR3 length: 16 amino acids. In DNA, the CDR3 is TGTGCCAGCAGCTTGGGCGTCTTGGGGCGGGAAAACGAGCAGTACTTC. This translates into CASSLGVLGRENEQYF.

In nucleotides, the CDR3 is TGTGCCTGGGACAGGGGGAGAGATTCACCCCTCCACTTT. Translated, it gives CAWDRGRDSPLHF. The chain has TRBV30 and TRBJ1-6, with 9 positions matching TRBD1. Trimming took 5 bases from V and 8 from J; bases not matched to a gene: 4. The CDR3 extends over 13 amino acids. Looked up from germline, CDR1 is GTSNPN and CDR2 is SVGIG (reference sequence).

The CDR3 DNA is TGTGCCAGCAGCGGTTCCGGCAATGAGCAGTTCTTC. This sequence encodes CASSGSGNEQFF. This rearrangement joins TRBV9 to TRBJ2-1; D gene uncertain. This CDR3 has 12 amino acids. Germline-derived CDR1 and CDR2 are SGDLS and YYNGEE. The ends were cut back, 3 bases at V and 6 bases at J, with 7 bases in the middle.

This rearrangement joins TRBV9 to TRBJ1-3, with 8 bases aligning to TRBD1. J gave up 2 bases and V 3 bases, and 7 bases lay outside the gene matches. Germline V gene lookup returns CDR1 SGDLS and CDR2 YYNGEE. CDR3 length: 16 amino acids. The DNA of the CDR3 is TGTGCCAGCAGCGCCGCGACAGGGGTGGCTGGAAACACCATATATTTT. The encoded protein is CASSAATGVAGNTIYF.

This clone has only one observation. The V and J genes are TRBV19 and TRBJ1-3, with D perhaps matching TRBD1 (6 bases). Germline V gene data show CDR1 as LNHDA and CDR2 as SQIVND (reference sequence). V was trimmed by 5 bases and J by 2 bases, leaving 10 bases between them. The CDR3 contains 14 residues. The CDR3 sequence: CASSGGQPGNTIYF. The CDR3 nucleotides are TGTGCCAGTAGTGGTGGACAGCCTGGAAACACCATATATTTT.

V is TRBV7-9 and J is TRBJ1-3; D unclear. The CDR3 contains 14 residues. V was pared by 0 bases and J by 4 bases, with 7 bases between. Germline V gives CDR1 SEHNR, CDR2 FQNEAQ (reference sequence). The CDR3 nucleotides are TGTGCCAGCAGCTTAGCACCGAGCGGAAACACCATATATTTT. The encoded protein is CASSLAPSGNTIYF.

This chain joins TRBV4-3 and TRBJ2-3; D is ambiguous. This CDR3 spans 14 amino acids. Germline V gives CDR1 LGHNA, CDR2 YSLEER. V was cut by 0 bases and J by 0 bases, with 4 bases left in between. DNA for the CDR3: TGCGCCAGCAGCCAAGATGTAAGCACAGATACGCAGTATTTT. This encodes CASSQDVSTDTQYF.

This CDR3 is CASSPQGPWDEQFF. The DNA of the CDR3 is TGTGCCAGCTCACCACAGGGCCCATGGGATGAGCAGTTCTTC. The rearrangement joins TRBV18 to TRBJ2-1; D is unresolved. Trimming took 1 base from V and 8 from J, leaving 12 bases between them. Germline CDR1 and CDR2: KGHSH and LQKENI. CDR3 length: 14 residues.

The CDR3 bases are TGTGCCAGCAGCGTGTGGACAGGGGGCATCGAGACCCAGTACTTC. It yields the protein CASSVWTGGIETQYF. V usage is TRBV9 and J usage is TRBJ2-5; 11 bases agree with TRBD1. The CDR3 is 15 residues long. Germline CDR1 and CDR2: SGDLS and YYNGEE. V trimming: 2 bases; J trimming: 5 bases; junction bases outside the gene matches: 5.

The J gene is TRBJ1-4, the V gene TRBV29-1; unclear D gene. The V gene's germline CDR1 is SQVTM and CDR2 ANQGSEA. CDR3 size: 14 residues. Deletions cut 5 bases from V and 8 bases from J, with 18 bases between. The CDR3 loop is CSVWVVEDGEKLFF. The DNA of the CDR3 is TGCAGCGTTTGGGTCGTGGAAGATGGGGAAAAACTGTTTTTT.

The CDR3 nucleotides are TGTGCCAGCTCACCACCAGTTTCCAGAGGCAATCAGCCCCAGCATTTT. Residues: CASSPPVSRGNQPQHF. This sequence joins TRBV18 and TRBJ1-5; D unresolved. Germline CDR1 and CDR2: KGHSH and LQKENI. Trimming left V 0 bases short and J 2 bases short, with 11 bases between. CDR3 size: 16 residues.

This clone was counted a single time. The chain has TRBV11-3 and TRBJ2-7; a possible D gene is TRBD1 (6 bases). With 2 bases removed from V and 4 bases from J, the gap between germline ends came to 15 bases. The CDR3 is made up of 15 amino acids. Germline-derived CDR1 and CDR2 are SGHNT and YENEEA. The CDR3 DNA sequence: TGTGCCAGCAGCTTACGGGTGCAGGGGTGGTACGAGCAGTACTTC. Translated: CASSLRVQGWYEQYF.

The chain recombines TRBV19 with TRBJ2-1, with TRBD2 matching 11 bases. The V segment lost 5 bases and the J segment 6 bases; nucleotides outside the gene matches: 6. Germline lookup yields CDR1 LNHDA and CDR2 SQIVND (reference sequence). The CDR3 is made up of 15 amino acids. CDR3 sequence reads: CASSWGLAVSNEQFF. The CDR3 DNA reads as TGTGCCAGTAGTTGGGGACTAGCGGTCAGCAATGAGCAGTTCTTC. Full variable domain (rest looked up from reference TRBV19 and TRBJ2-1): DGGITQSPKYLFRKEGQNVTLSCEQNLNHDAMYWYRQDPGQGLRLIYYSQIVNDFQKGDIAEGYSVSREKKESFPLTVTSAQKNPTAFYLCASSWGLAVSNEQFFGPGTRLTVL.

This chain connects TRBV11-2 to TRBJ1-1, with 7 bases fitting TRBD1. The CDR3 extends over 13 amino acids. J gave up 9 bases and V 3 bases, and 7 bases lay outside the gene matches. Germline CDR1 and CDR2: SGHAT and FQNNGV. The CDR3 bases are TGTGCCAGCAGCTTTAATCCGGGACAGCAAGCTTTCTTT. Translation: CASSFNPGQQAFF. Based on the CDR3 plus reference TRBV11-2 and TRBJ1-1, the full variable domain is EAGVAQSPRYKIIEKRQSVAFWCNPISGHATLYWYQQILGQGPKLLIQFQNNGVVDDSQLPKDRFSAERLKGVDSTLKIQPAKLEDSAVYLCASSFNPGQQAFFGQGTRLTVV.

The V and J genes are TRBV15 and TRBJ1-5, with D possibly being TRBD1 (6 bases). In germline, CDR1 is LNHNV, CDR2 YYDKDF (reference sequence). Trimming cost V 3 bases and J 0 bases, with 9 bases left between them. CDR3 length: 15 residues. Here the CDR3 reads CATSRDRNSNQPQHF. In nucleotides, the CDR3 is TGTGCCACCAGCAGGGACAGAAATAGCAATCAGCCCCAGCATTTT.

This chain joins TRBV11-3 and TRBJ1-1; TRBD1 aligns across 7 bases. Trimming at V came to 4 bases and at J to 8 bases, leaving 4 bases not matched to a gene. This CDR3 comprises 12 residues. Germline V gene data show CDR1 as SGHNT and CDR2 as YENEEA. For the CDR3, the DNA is TGTGCCAGCAGCTCCTACAGGGGAGAAGCTTTCTTT. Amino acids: CASSSYRGEAFF.

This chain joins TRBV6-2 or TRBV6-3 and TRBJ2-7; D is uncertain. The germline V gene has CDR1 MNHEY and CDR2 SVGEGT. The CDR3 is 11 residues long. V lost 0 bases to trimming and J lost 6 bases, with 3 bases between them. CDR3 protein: CASSYSGEQYF. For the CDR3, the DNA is TGTGCCAGCAGTTACTCTGGCGAGCAGTACTTC.

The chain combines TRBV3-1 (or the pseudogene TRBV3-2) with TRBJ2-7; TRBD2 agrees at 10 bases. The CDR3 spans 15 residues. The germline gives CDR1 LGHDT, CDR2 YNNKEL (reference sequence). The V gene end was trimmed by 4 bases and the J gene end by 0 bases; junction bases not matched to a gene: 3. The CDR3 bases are TGTGCCAGCAGCCCAGCGGGAGGGACCTCCTACGAGCAGTACTTC. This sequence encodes CASSPAGGTSYEQYF.